This is a list of T cell receptor beta chains from one sample in a study of cytomegalovirus exposure and HLA in healthy donors. Clones were sequenced by immunoSEQ multiplex PCR, and TCRdb holds only the in-frame ones, with some missing. This table holds approximately 150,000 clones, about 88% found once. The material sequenced was PBMCs. The source of these receptors is a woman aged 18-35 years in good health and CMV-seropositive. The CDR3 runs from the conserved cysteine through the conserved F or W. A D gene is named only where the DNA matches it firmly. Clone size is given for some rows only: seen once, a few or many times, or a class if the clone is expanded.

>TRBV13|TRBJ1-2|TRBD1|once
CASSLALYPGGNYGYTF
TGTGCCAGCAGCTTAGCTTTGTATCCAGGGGGAAACTATGGCTACACCTTC
>TRBV5-1|TRBJ2-1|TRBD2|-
CASSPTSGVRASYNEQFF
TGCGCCAGCAGCCCGACTAGCGGGGTAAGGGCATCCTACAATGAGCAGTTCTTC
>TRBV7-2|TRBJ2-3|TRBD1|-
CASSRQGRDRDTQYF
TGTGCCAGCAGCCGACAGGGTCGGGACAGGGATACGCAGTATTTT
>TRBV7-9|TRBJ2-7|TRBD1|-
CASSLRDSSYEQYF
TGTGCCAGCAGCTTAAGGGACAGCTCCTACGAGCAGTACTTC
>TRBV11-2|TRBJ1-2|-|few
CASSLVPLLYGYTF
TGTGCCAGCAGCTTAGTTCCCTTACTCTATGGCTACACCTTC
>TRBV11-3|TRBJ2-3|-|-
CASSLGAVTDTQYF
TGTGCCAGCAGCTTAGGCGCCGTCACAGATACGCAGTATTTT
>TRBV5-1|TRBJ2-7|-|-
CASSKGATYEQYF
TGCGCCAGCTCTAAAGGGGCTACCTACGAGCAGTACTTC
>TRBV7-9|TRBJ2-7|-|-
CASSLEQGEAQYF
TGTGCCAGCAGCTTAGAACAGGGAGAGGCGCAGTACTTC
>TRBV2|TRBJ1-4|-|-
CASSERGFATNEKLFF
TGTGCCAGCAGTGAAAGAGGGTTTGCAACTAATGAAAAACTGTTTTTT
>TRBV5-1|TRBJ2-7|TRBD2|once
CASSLTPSGSSYEQYF
TGCGCCAGCAGCTTAACCCCAAGCGGGAGCTCCTACGAGCAGTACTTC
>TRBV7-9|TRBJ2-5|TRBD1|-
CASSTDRVGETQYF
TGTGCCAGCAGCACGGACAGGGTGGGAGAGACCCAGTACTTC
>TRBV19|TRBJ1-4|-|few
CASSIRTATNEKLFF
TGTGCCAGTAGTATACGGACAGCAACTAATGAAAAACTGTTTTTT
>TRBV28|TRBJ2-3|TRBD2|-
CASSLSGTSISDTQYF
TGTGCCAGCAGTTTATCCGGGACTAGCATCTCAGATACGCAGTATTTT
>TRBV29-1|TRBJ1-2|-|-
CSVVRGIGYGYTF
TGCAGCGTTGTCAGAGGGATTGGATATGGCTACACCTTC
>TRBV28|TRBJ1-2|-|-
CASSLDSAGRYGYTF
TGTGCCAGCAGTTTAGATTCGGCAGGGCGCTATGGCTACACCTTC
>TRBV2|TRBJ1-5|-|-
CASSDVPAKDDSNQPQHF
TGTGCCAGCAGTGACGTTCCCGCGAAAGATGATAGCAATCAGCCCCAGCATTTT
>TRBV29-1|TRBJ2-7|TRBD2|-
CSVEGWGAGGRYEQYF
TGCAGCGTTGAGGGGTGGGGAGCGGGAGGTCGGTACGAGCAGTACTTC
>TRBV7-9|TRBJ1-1|TRBD1|-
CASSLAGTGPMNTEAFF
TGTGCCAGCAGCTTAGCCGGGACAGGGCCTATGAACACTGAAGCTTTCTTT
>TRBV6-5|TRBJ1-4|TRBD1|-
CASTTGFGEKLFF
TGTGCCAGCACGACAGGGTTTGGTGAAAAACTGTTTTTT
>TRBV19|TRBJ1-1|TRBD1|-
CASRDRVGDAEAFF
TGTGCCAGTAGGGACAGGGTCGGGGACGCTGAAGCTTTCTTT
>TRBV7-6|TRBJ2-3|TRBD1|-
CASSLGRGSTDTQYF
TGTGCCAGCAGCTTAGGCAGGGGGAGCACAGATACGCAGTATTTT
>TRBV6-5|TRBJ2-7|TRBD1|-
CASSDRTGVYEQYF
TGTGCCAGCAGTGACAGGACAGGCGTCTACGAGCAGTACTTC
>TRBV7-2|TRBJ1-4|-|-
CASSLQGPQKLFF
TGTGCCAGCAGCCTTCAGGGTCCGCAAAAACTGTTTTTT
>TRBV19|TRBJ1-2|-|-
CASSKEVEGYTF
TGTGCCAGTAGCAAGGAGGTGGAGGGCTACACCTTC
>TRBV25-1|TRBJ1-1|TRBD1|-
CASSSLTGMLALVTEAFF
TGTGCCAGCAGTTCGTTGACAGGGATGTTGGCATTGGTCACTGAAGCTTTCTTT
>TRBV6-4|TRBJ2-2|-|-
CASRIDSTGELFF
TGTGCCAGCAGAATTGACAGCACCGGGGAGCTGTTTTTT
>TRBV5-1|TRBJ2-5|TRBD2|-
CASSLTVGGPETQYF
TGCGCCAGCAGCTTGACAGTGGGAGGGCCGGAGACCCAGTACTTC
>TRBV6-5|TRBJ2-7|-|-
CASSYLGGRYEQYF
TGTGCCAGCAGTTACCTGGGGGGGCGCTACGAGCAGTACTTC
>TRBV7-9|TRBJ1-3|TRBD1|-
CASSSPDRVGNTIYF
TGTGCCAGCAGCTCCCCCGACAGGGTAGGAAACACCATATATTTT
>TRBV19|TRBJ1-2|TRBD1|-
CASSIALGQGAYGYTF
TGTGCCAGTAGTATTGCCCTCGGACAGGGGGCCTATGGCTACACCTTC
>TRBV18|TRBJ2-6|-|-
CASSPTDSGANVLTF
TGTGCCAGCTCGCCTACTGACTCTGGGGCCAACGTCCTGACTTTC
>TRBV5-1|TRBJ1-3|TRBD1|-
CASSDTGGYGNTIYF
TGCGCCAGCAGCGACACAGGGGGCTACGGAAACACCATATATTTT